The T cell receptor (beta chain) under discussion was sequenced for a study of identical twins. This clonotype has only a few counts. cDNA carried unique molecular identifiers, and a universal primer site was added by template switching. TCRdb analysed the 5' RACE reads with MiXCR anew, one entry per CDR3 protein. The sample includes 200,000 or so distinct CDR3 sequences, 7.5% of them seen just once. Germline trimming cut 0 bases from V and 2 bases from J; bases unmatched to any gene: 19. The CDR3 covers 22 residues. CDR1 is SGHRS and CDR2 is YFSETQ in the germline V gene. These data also formed part of another study, on yellow fever vaccine responses in identical twins. That paper states: Twins' vaccine T cell response reportedly gave the appearance of partial convergence and partial personalization.

The clonotype originates from a woman under 30 in good health. The sample consisted of memory (CD45RO+) T cells sorted from blood. The chain is built from TRBV5-1 and TRBJ2-4; 11 nucleotides line up with TRBD2. DNA for the CDR3: TGCGCCAGCAGCTTGGCCGGGACAGGCCAGGGGCTAGCGGGAGGCACCAAAAACATTCAGTACTTC. This gives the protein CASSLAGTGQGLAGGTKNIQYF.